These 21 T cell receptor beta chains came from one sample sequenced in a study of early T cells in non-severe SARS-CoV-2 infection. A single record per CDR3 protein comes from TCRdb applying MiXCR to the 5' RACE reads. The sample has about 77,000 distinct CDR3 sequences, over 9% seen once. The material sequenced was whole blood. All receptors come from an adult who was a healthcare worker with PCR-confirmed SARS-CoV-2 infection or an uninfected control (not recorded which).

In this sample, this clonotype turned up a few times. The gene calls are TRBV20-1 and TRBJ2-7; a weak D match, TRBD2 (5 bases). CDR1 and CDR2 from the germline V gene are DFQATT and SNEGSKA (reference sequence). The CDR3 sequence is 14 residues long. The ends were cut back, 5 bases at V and 2 bases at J, with 16 bases in the middle. The CDR3 reads CSAADYPATYEQYF. The CDR3 DNA follows: TGCAGTGCTGCCGACTACCCAGCTACCTACGAGCAGTACTTC.

This clonotype was detected only a few times. The chain has TRBV5-1 and TRBJ1-2; D remains ambiguous. This CDR3 comprises 13 residues. V lost 4 bases, J lost 4 bases, and 11 bases lay in between. CDR1 is SGHRS, CDR2 YFSETQ, per germline. The CDR3 nucleotides read TGCGCCAGCAGCCCCGGACTGGCCTATGGCTACACCTTC. This codes for CASSPGLAYGYTF.

The chain uses TRBV28 and TRBJ1-4, with 9 positions matching TRBD1. The trim removed 4 bases at V and 8 bases at J, leaving 5 bases unmatched. Germline V gene sequence: CDR1 MDHEN, CDR2 SYDVKM. The CDR3 extends over 14 amino acids. The CDR3 sequence: CASSWDREDEKLFF. The CDR3 DNA reads as TGTGCCAGCAGTTGGGACAGGGAGGACGAAAAACTGTTTTTT.

This clonotype appeared many times. The chain recombines TRBV7-2 with TRBJ1-4, with D possibly TRBD1 on 5 matching bases. Germline V gives CDR1 SGHTA, CDR2 FQGNSA. The germline V and J ends were trimmed by 5 bases and 8 bases, with 18 bases remaining between them. The CDR3 sequence is 15 residues long. CDR3 protein: CASSINGQGKEKLFF. The CDR3 DNA is TGTGCCAGCAGCATAAATGGGCAGGGAAAAGAAAAACTGTTTTTT.

This clonotype was counted ten times or more. V is TRBV7-8 and J is TRBJ2-2; 8 positions match TRBD1. In germline, CDR1 is SGHVS, CDR2 FQNEAQ. The CDR3 runs 18 residues. V lost 8 bases, J lost 1 base, and 15 bases stayed unmatched. CDR3: CASEPAGTGTGNTGELFF. CDR3 DNA sequence: TGTGCCAGCGAGCCGGCGGGGACCGGGACAGGGAACACCGGGGAGCTGTTTTTT.

This chain uses TRBV27 with TRBJ2-1; no definite D call. The CDR3 length is 15 residues. Trimming pared 3 bases from V and 0 bases from J, leaving 9 bases between. The germline V gene has CDR1 MNHEY and CDR2 SMNVEV (reference sequence). CDR3 amino acids: CASSFSPSSYNEQFF. The CDR3 DNA reads as TGTGCCAGCAGTTTTTCCCCGAGCTCCTACAATGAGCAGTTCTTC.

This clonotype has a handful of counts. This chain uses TRBV5-1 with TRBJ1-1; a weak D match, TRBD1 (5 bases). Germline assignment: CDR1 SGHRS and CDR2 YFSETQ. The CDR3 is 16 residues long. Trimming removed 1 base from V and 1 base from J, with 14 bases in between. In DNA form, the CDR3 reads TGCGCCAGCAGCTTGTCAAGGGGCGCAAGGAACACTGAAGCTTTCTTT. Its protein product is CASSLSRGARNTEAFF.

Many counts were recorded for this clonotype. This chain links TRBV18 with TRBJ1-2; no reliable D call. Trimming cost V 2 bases and J 8 bases, with 12 bases left between them. CDR3 length equals 13 residues. Germline V CDR1 and CDR2: KGHSH, LQKENI. In DNA form, the CDR3 reads TGTGCCAGCTCACCAAATGATAAGGGCGGCTACACCTTC. Protein product: CASSPNDKGGYTF.

This clonotype has at least ten counts. V is TRBV20-1 and J is TRBJ1-3, with D tentatively TRBD1 (5 bases). Trimming removed 3 bases at V and 2 bases at J, with 8 bases between. The germline CDR1 and CDR2 sequences are DFQATT and SNEGSKA (reference sequence). The CDR3 covers 13 residues. Written as DNA, the CDR3 is TGCAGTGCTAGTCCCAGGGCTGGAAACACCATATATTTT. Its protein is CSASPRAGNTIYF.

This clonotype was counted many times. The chain has TRBV28 and TRBJ1-2; D gene unclear. Germline V gene sequence: CDR1 MDHEN, CDR2 SYDVKM. This CDR3 comprises 14 residues. Deletions cut 6 bases from V and 7 bases from J, with 18 bases between. CDR3 region: CASRKGNRSFGYTF. As DNA, the CDR3 is TGTGCCAGCAGGAAGGGTAATAGGTCGTTTGGCTACACCTTC.

This clonotype was recorded at least ten times. This chain uses TRBV5-1 with TRBJ2-1; no clear D gene. Germline V CDR1 and CDR2: SGHRS, YFSETQ. The V end lost 3 bases, the J end lost 6 bases, and 16 bases lay between the germline ends. This CDR3 is 15 amino acids long. CDR3 sequence: CASSSFPAASNEQFF. Written as DNA, the CDR3 is TGCGCCAGCAGCTCATTCCCGGCCGCAAGCAATGAGCAGTTCTTC.

Many counts were recorded for this clonotype. This chain connects TRBV4-1 to TRBJ2-7; D may be TRBD2 (6 bases). The CDR3 covers 16 residues. Per germline, CDR1 MGHRA and CDR2 YSYEKL. Trimming removed 0 bases at V and 0 bases at J, with 12 bases between. The CDR3 reads CASSQEVAGTSYEQYF. The CDR3, as DNA: TGCGCCAGCAGCCAAGAAGTGGCGGGGACCTCCTACGAGCAGTACTTC.

This clonotype showed up just a few times. The genes are TRBV28 and TRBJ2-7, with TRBD1 matching 11 bases. Trimming removed 3 bases from V and 3 bases from J; junction bases left unmatched: 1. Germline V lookup: CDR1 MDHEN, CDR2 SYDVKM. The CDR3 length is 14 residues. In nucleotides, the CDR3 is TGTGCCAGCAGTTTGGGGACAGGGGGCTACGAGCAGTACTTC. As protein: CASSLGTGGYEQYF.

This clonotype was counted ten times or more. The V call is TRBV25-1, the J call TRBJ2-5; D gene ambiguous. The CDR3 is made up of 14 amino acids. V was clipped by 1 base and J by 2 bases, with 8 bases between them. Germline V CDR1 and CDR2: MGHDK, SYGVNS. The CDR3 nucleotides are TGTGCCAGCAGTGAATCGCGGATACAAGAGACCCAGTACTTC. It is translated as CASSESRIQETQYF.

The V call is TRBV30, the J call TRBJ1-1, with a weak D call TRBD1 (5 bases). The CDR3 runs 12 residues. V lost 2 bases and J 3 bases, leaving 7 bases between the germline ends. Germline lookup yields CDR1 GTSNPN and CDR2 SVGIG (reference sequence). CDR3 sequence: CAWSRQYTEAFF. CDR3 bases: TGTGCCTGGAGTCGACAGTACACTGAAGCTTTCTTT.

This clonotype came up a few times. The chain employs TRBV6-4 and TRBJ2-1; D might be TRBD1 or TRBD2, each matching 5 bases. The germline V gene has CDR1 MRHNA and CDR2 SNTAGT. The CDR3 covers 10 residues. The DNA of the CDR3 is TGTGAATCCCAGGGAGATGAGCAGTTCTTC. It yields the protein CESQGDEQFF.

The rearrangement uses TRBV11-2 and TRBJ2-3; D remains unclear. CDR1 SGHAT and CDR2 FQNNGV come from the germline V gene. Trimming pared 5 bases from V and 6 bases from J, leaving 18 bases between. The CDR3 consists of 15 residues. The CDR3 coding sequence is TGTGCCAGCAGCGTAAATCGCCTCTACGAGGATACGCAGTATTTT. This sequence encodes CASSVNRLYEDTQYF.

This clonotype was found many times. The chain couples TRBV6-1 to TRBJ2-2; D is uncertain. V was trimmed by 1 base and J by 0 bases, leaving 6 bases between them. This CDR3 spans 15 amino acids. Germline-derived CDR1 and CDR2 are MNHNS and SASEGT. CDR3 sequence: CASSEGVANTGELFF. The CDR3 DNA follows: TGTGCCAGCAGTGAAGGAGTGGCGAACACCGGGGAGCTGTTTTTT.

This clonotype was observed many times. V usage is TRBV11-2 and J usage is TRBJ2-1; D may be TRBD1 (6 bases). Germline-derived CDR1 and CDR2 are SGHAT and FQNNGV. The CDR3 is 15 residues long. V dropped 5 bases and J dropped 2 bases, with 13 bases sitting between them. CDR3 coding DNA: TGTGCCAGCAGCCACGGACAGAAAGCCTACAATGAGCAGTTCTTC. Its translation: CASSHGQKAYNEQFF.

This clonotype was seen repeatedly, ten times or more. The gene calls are TRBV5-6 and TRBJ1-2; TRBD1 might be the D (6 bases). CDR3 length: 17 residues. CDR1 and CDR2 (germline): SGHDT, YYEEEE. V was shortened by 1 base and J by 8 bases, with 24 bases between the two germline ends. The CDR3 sequence: CASSLSVSDRPRTGYTF. The CDR3 nucleotides read TGTGCCAGCAGCTTGTCAGTTTCCGACAGGCCAAGAACGGGCTACACCTTC.

This clonotype was observed at least ten times. This chain links TRBV9 with TRBJ2-7; TRBD1 matches at 11 bases. This CDR3 has 15 residues. V trimming: 2 bases; J trimming: 5 bases; junction bases outside the gene matches: 6. Germline CDR1 SGDLS, CDR2 YYNGEE. As DNA, the CDR3 is TGTGCCAGCAGCGTTGGGACAGGGGGTCTACACGAGCAGTACTTC. It translates to CASSVGTGGLHEQYF.